What follows are 10 T cell receptor beta chains derived from one specimen sequenced in a study of CD8 T cells in ankylosing spondylitis (dated by TCRdb to between 2016 and 2019). The library was made by 5' RACE. The listed sequencing device is Illumina HiSeq 2500. TCRdb's own reprocessing of the public reads used fastp at Q25 and MiXCR and kept productive beta chains. Each CDR3 protein gets just one entry, which takes the most common genes and DNA from the rows behind it. In this sample the table shows around 180,000 distinct CDR3 sequences, around a sixth of which occur a single time. The top ten constitute roughly 4.5% of the sample. Sequenced material: blood, either unsorted or a sorted T cell fraction (not recorded which). All receptors come from a male donor under 35 with ankylosing spondylitis or in good health (not recorded which). Donor details come from another sample of the same person, matched by shared clones.

This clonotype occurred many times. The gene calls are TRBV11-2 and TRBJ2-7; no reliable D call. The V end was cut by 4 bases, the J end by 4 bases, with 11 bases between. This CDR3 has 13 residues. Germline CDR1 reads SGHAT; CDR2 reads FQNNGV. The CDR3 region is CASSYSTGYEQYV. DNA for the CDR3: TGTGCCAGCAGCTATTCTACCGGATACGAGCAGTACGTC.

This clonotype was found many times. This chain connects TRBV5-6 to TRBJ2-6; TRBD2 is a possible D gene (5 bases). Per germline, CDR1 SGHDT and CDR2 YYEEEE. CDR3 length: 19 residues. V was trimmed by 5 bases and J by 6 bases, leaving 27 bases between them. In nucleotides, the CDR3 is TGTGCCAGCAGTCTTAACAGCGGCAGTGGGTTATTAGTGGCCAACGTCCTGACTTTC. As protein: CASSLNSGSGLLVANVLTF.

This clonotype was counted between two and nine times. The chain links TRBV12-3 or TRBV12-4 to TRBJ2-1; unclear D gene. The CDR3 consists of 11 residues. V lost 4 bases and J lost 8, with 6 bases in between. In nucleotides, the CDR3 is TGTGCCAGCAGTTCGGTTTATGAGCAGTTCTTC. As protein: CASSSVYEQFF.

This clonotype occurred many times. The J gene is TRBJ1-1, the V gene TRBV12-3 or TRBV12-4; D is perhaps TRBD1 (5 bases). The CDR3 is 14 residues long. Deletions cut 5 bases from V and 4 bases from J, with 14 bases between. CDR3 in amino acids: CASSALGLSTEAFF. The CDR3 coding sequence is TGTGCCAGCAGTGCTCTGGGGCTGAGCACTGAAGCTTTCTTT.

This clonotype was recorded many times. The chain uses TRBV6-1 and TRBJ2-1; TRBD1 agrees at 9 bases. This CDR3 region has 16 residues. Germline-derived CDR1 and CDR2 are MNHNS and SASEGT. After removal of 6 bases from V and 2 bases from J, the junction contained 8 bases not matched to a gene. The CDR3 DNA sequence: TGTGCCAGCAGAGCCGGGACAGGGTATCCCTACAATGAGCAGTTCTTC. Translation gives CASRAGTGYPYNEQFF.

This clonotype was detected ten times or more. The CDR3 nucleotides read TGCAGTGCTAGAGATCCCCGGGGAAACACCATATATTTT. It is translated as CSARDPRGNTIYF. This chain joins TRBV20-1 and TRBJ1-3; D not resolved. The CDR3 is made up of 13 amino acids. The V end lost 0 bases, the J end lost 4 bases, and 7 bases lay between the germline ends. The germline gives CDR1 DFQATT, CDR2 SNEGSKA (reference sequence).

This clonotype has a handful of counts. The CDR3 loop is CASTLSGGAKNEQYF. In DNA, the CDR3 is TGTGCCAGCACCCTCAGTGGGGGGGCGAAGAACGAGCAGTACTTC. This chain links TRBV6-6 with TRBJ2-7, with D possibly being TRBD2 (7 bases). V shed 7 bases and J shed 5 bases, with 21 bases lying between them. The CDR3 sequence is 15 residues long. Germline V gene lookup returns CDR1 MNHNY and CDR2 SVGAGI (reference sequence).

CDR3 sequence reads: CASSQEVGTSGPGEQFF. The CDR3 DNA is TGTGCCAGCAGCCAAGAAGTCGGGACTAGCGGTCCGGGTGAGCAGTTCTTC. The J gene is TRBJ2-1, the V gene TRBV3-1; TRBD2 agrees at 11 bases. CDR3 length: 17 residues. Germline CDR1 LGHDT, CDR2 YNNKEL (reference sequence). V lost 0 bases to trimming and J lost 9 bases; unmatched junction nucleotides: 10.

The V gene is TRBV18, the J gene TRBJ1-5, with a weak D call TRBD1 (5 bases). V lost 2 bases and J lost 4, with 9 bases in between. The CDR3 has 14 residues. The germline CDR1 and CDR2 sequences are KGHSH and LQKENI. The CDR3 bases are TGTGCCAGCTCACCAGAGACAGATAATCAGCCCCAGCATTTT. It is translated as CASSPETDNQPQHF.

This clonotype was found many times. V gene TRBV7-2 combines with J gene TRBJ2-1; D gene ambiguous. From germline, CDR1 is SGHTA and CDR2 FQGNSA. The CDR3 spans 15 residues. With 4 bases removed from V and 0 bases from J, the gap between germline ends came to 10 bases. CDR3 nucleotides: TGTGCCAGCAGCTCAGTACAGAGCTCCTACAATGAGCAGTTCTTC. Translation: CASSSVQSSYNEQFF. The whole variable domain, filled in from reference TRBV7-2 and TRBJ2-1, reads GAGVSQSPSNKVTEKGKDVELRCDPISGHTALYWYRQSLGQGLEFLIYFQGNSAPDKSGLPSDRFSAERTGGSVSTLTIQRTQQEDSAVYLCASSSVQSSYNEQFFGPGTRLTVL.